This T cell receptor (beta chain) appears in the sequencing data of a study of OX40 agonist ivuxolimab in advanced cancers. General observations from the study: There were, on average, more expanded clones in CD8+ T cells than in CD4+.

As regards this clone: The target antigen is unknown.

Method: immunoSEQ multiplex PCR; TCRdb's copy keeps in-frame clones and lacks some. The data contain over 25,000 clones, 81% of them seen just once; the ten biggest clones take up about a third. Germline CDR1 MGHRA, CDR2 YSYEKL. The ends were cut back, 3 bases at V and 0 bases at J, with 18 bases in the middle. The CDR3 runs 18 residues. This sequence joins TRBV4-1 and TRBJ1-3, with a weak D call TRBD1 (5 bases). The receptor was derived from an adult with an advanced solid tumor such as melanoma, head and neck, liver or kidney cancer. The sequenced sample was CD4+ or CD8+ T cells sorted from blood, obtained in a trial of the OX40 agonist ivuxolimab. CDR3 in amino acids: CASSHPLRGSPSGNTIYF. Here the CDR3 DNA reads TGCGCCAGCAGCCACCCATTGAGGGGCAGCCCCTCTGGAAACACCATATATTTT.